The 12 T cell receptor beta chains below come from one sample, sequenced in a study of blood T cell repertoires in COVID-19 (TCRdb year 2020). Library creation used the immunoSEQ multiplex PCR assay. As stored in TCRdb, this immuneACCESS dataset retains in-frame rearrangements with V and J assigned. A fraction of the clones does not appear; measured against another copy, unresolved V genes explain less than half of the discrepancy, and the remainder lacks a known reason. This sample gives roughly 230,000 clones in total; around 87% of them show up just once. Jointly, the top ten make up 7% to 9% of the sample. The sample consisted of PBMCs or T cells enriched from blood (not recorded which). The source of these receptors is a man aged 30 to 45 in a cohort exposed to, infected with or recovered from COVID-19 (not recorded which).

This clone occurred once. This chain uses TRBV10-2 with TRBJ2-1; D call uncertain. V lost 3 bases to trimming and J lost 7 bases, with 7 bases between them. CDR3 length: 12 amino acids. Germline-derived CDR1 and CDR2 are WSHSY and SAAADI. CDR3 nucleotides: TGCGCCAGCAGTGAACAGATGAATGAGCAGTTCTTC. Residues: CASSEQMNEQFF.

V and J are TRBV7-8 and TRBJ2-1, with D maybe TRBD1 (5 bases). Per the germline V gene, CDR1 is SGHVS and CDR2 is FQNEAQ. Trimming took off 5 bases at V and 4 bases at J, with 15 bases between the two ends. The CDR3 runs to 15 residues. The CDR3, as DNA: TGTGCCAGCAGCGTAGAAAATCAGGGTTACAATGAGCAGTTCTTC. As protein: CASSVENQGYNEQFF.

The CDR3: CASSRGGSDRINYGYTF. CDR3 nucleotide sequence: TGTGCCAGCAGCCGAGGGGGATCGGACAGAATTAACTATGGCTACACCTTC. V and J are TRBV4-2 and TRBJ1-2; a weak D match, TRBD1 (6 bases). This CDR3 has 17 residues. V dropped 4 bases and J dropped 1 base, with 19 bases sitting between them. Germline V CDR1 and CDR2: LGHNA, YNFKEQ.

This clone appeared a few times. The chain has TRBV7-2 and TRBJ2-2, with 10 bases matching TRBD2. Germline trimming cut 2 bases from V and 4 bases from J; bases unmatched to any gene: 7. This CDR3 is 17 amino acids long. The V gene's germline CDR1 is SGHTA and CDR2 FQGNSA. CDR3 DNA sequence: TGTGCCAGCAGCTTAAACCTAGCGGGAGTGGGCACCGGGGAGCTGTTTTTT. This gives the protein CASSLNLAGVGTGELFF.

The chain employs TRBV10-1 and TRBJ2-1; 11 positions match TRBD2. The germline gives CDR1 WNHNN, CDR2 SYGVQD (reference sequence). V dropped 6 bases and J dropped 4; count of bases not matched to a gene: 5. CDR3 length: 15 residues. CDR3 sequence reads: CASSRVAGGYNEQFF. Written as DNA, the CDR3 is TGCGCCAGCAGCAGAGTAGCGGGAGGGTACAATGAGCAGTTCTTC.

This chain joins TRBV27 and TRBJ1-2, with D maybe TRBD1 (6 bases). Germline V CDR1 and CDR2: MNHEY, SMNVEV (reference sequence). The V end lost 3 bases, the J end lost 4 bases, and 15 bases lay between the germline ends. The CDR3 runs 15 residues. The CDR3: CASSLSRGVFYGYTF. CDR3 sequence (DNA): TGTGCCAGCAGTTTGAGCAGGGGAGTGTTCTATGGCTACACCTTC.

The chain is built from TRBV7-9 and TRBJ1-5, with a possible D match to TRBD1 (5 bases). CDR1 is SEHNR, CDR2 FQNEAQ, per germline (reference sequence). Trimming took 1 base from V and 0 from J, leaving 7 bases between them. This CDR3 has 15 residues. The CDR3 DNA follows: TGTGCCAGCAGCTTAGGACAGATTAGCAATCAGCCCCAGCATTTT. Translating gives CASSLGQISNQPQHF.

This clone was seen a single time. The chain recombines TRBV19 with TRBJ1-2, with D possibly TRBD1 on 5 matching bases. The CDR3 runs 16 residues. Germline V lookup: CDR1 LNHDA, CDR2 SQIVND (reference sequence). The germline V and J ends were trimmed by 1 base and 4 bases, with 16 bases remaining between them. In nucleotides, the CDR3 is TGTGCCAGTAGTATAGTCGACACAGGATACTCCTATGGCTACACCTTC. Translating gives CASSIVDTGYSYGYTF.

This CDR3 reads CASSFPGQNFPLHF. The CDR3 nucleotides read TGTGCCAGCAGTTTTCCGGGACAGAACTTTCCCCTCCACTTT. The chain uses TRBV27 and TRBJ1-6, with 7 bases matching TRBD1. The CDR3 is 14 residues long. Germline CDR1 and CDR2: MNHEY and SMNVEV (reference sequence). V lost 3 bases, J lost 13 bases, and 9 bases stayed unmatched.

This sequence joins TRBV7-9 and TRBJ1-2, with D unclear. CDR3 length: 13 residues. V lost 2 bases to trimming and J lost 6 bases, with 10 bases between them. Germline CDR1 and CDR2: SEHNR and FQNEAQ (reference sequence). CDR3 sequence reads: CASSLSLLDGYTF. The CDR3 nucleotides are TGTGCCAGCAGCTTATCTCTTTTAGATGGCTACACCTTC.

This chain links TRBV6-5 with TRBJ2-1, with 7 bases aligning to TRBD1. V shed 6 bases, J shed 5 bases, and the junction held 7 bases outside the gene matches. Germline CDR1 reads MNHEY; CDR2 reads SVGAGI. The length of the CDR3 is 14 residues. CDR3 bases: TGTGCCAGCAGGTATACAGGGGCGGACAATGAGCAGTTCTTC. Residues: CASRYTGADNEQFF.

The J gene is TRBJ1-2, the V gene TRBV2; D unclear. Looked up from germline, CDR1 is SNHLY and CDR2 is FYNNEI. The CDR3 contains 14 residues. V was cut by 3 bases and J by 2 bases, with 10 bases left in between. The CDR3 spells CASSEGRSNYGYTF. CDR3 nucleotide sequence: TGTGCCAGCAGTGAGGGCCGTTCCAACTATGGCTACACCTTC.